This paragraph covers one TCR beta chain sequence. V gave up 5 bases and J gave up 5 bases, with 12 bases separating them. This CDR3 region has 14 residues. CDR1 and CDR2 (germline): SEHNR, FQNEAQ (reference sequence). The source of the sample is a study of control samples from healthy donors and cancer patients. Sequenced by immunoSEQ multiplex PCR; TCRdb stores in-frame clones only, minus some. The table lists 100,000 to 150,000 clones, more than 75% of them singletons. The clonotype comes from a man younger than 40 in good health. The material sequenced was blood. The chain links TRBV7-9 to TRBJ1-4; D may be TRBD1 (6 bases). The CDR3 reads CASSPYRENEKLFF. For the CDR3, the DNA is TGTGCCAGCAGCCCCTACAGGGAAAATGAAAAACTGTTTTTT.